Below are 14 T cell receptor beta chains sequenced from a single sample in a study of blood T cell repertoires in COVID-19. Sequencing was performed with immunoSEQ multiplex PCR; in TCRdb, only in-frame clones are kept and a portion is missing. The repertoire consists of about 50,000 clones, with more than 80% occurring once and the leading ten covering 16%. The sample taken for sequencing was peripheral blood. These receptors all come from a man aged 40-49 years with acute or convalescent COVID-19.

This sequence joins TRBV6-6 and TRBJ2-1, with a possible D match to TRBD2 (5 bases). The CDR3 is 14 residues long. CDR1 MNHNY and CDR2 SVGAGI come from the germline V gene (reference sequence). Trimming took 6 bases from V and 1 from J, leaving 10 bases between them. CDR3 nucleotides: TGTGCCAGCAGAAGATCGGGGTCCTACAATGAGCAGTTCTTC. Amino acid sequence: CASRRSGSYNEQFF.

The chain links TRBV24-1 to TRBJ2-7, with 8 bases that match TRBD2. Germline V gives CDR1 KGHDR, CDR2 SFDVKD. CDR3 length: 16 residues. The J segment lost 3 bases and the V segment lost 4 bases, leaving 10 bases of the junction unmatched. The CDR3 sequence is CATSDASGRSIYEQYF. CDR3 nucleotides: TGTGCCACCAGTGACGCCAGCGGGAGAAGCATCTACGAGCAGTACTTC.

J is TRBJ1-1 and V is TRBV7-9; D may be TRBD1 (5 bases). The germline CDR1 and CDR2 sequences are SEHNR and FQNEAQ (reference sequence). Trimming removed 5 bases from V and 7 bases from J, with 14 bases in between. The CDR3 runs 13 residues. The CDR3 nucleotides read TGTGCCAGCAGCCTAAGGGGAAGGGATGAAGCTTTCTTT. As protein: CASSLRGRDEAFF.

The chain employs TRBV29-1 and TRBJ2-5; maybe TRBD2 (7 bases). This CDR3 has 15 amino acids. Per germline, CDR1 SQVTM and CDR2 ANQGSEA. With 4 bases removed from V and 5 bases from J, the gap between germline ends came to 20 bases. CDR3 loop: CSVVGGATVGETQYF. The CDR3 coding sequence is TGCAGCGTTGTAGGGGGGGCTACGGTAGGGGAGACCCAGTACTTC.

The genes are TRBV19 and TRBJ1-2; D call uncertain. The germline V and J ends were trimmed by 5 bases and 4 bases, with 11 bases remaining between them. The CDR3 has 13 amino acids. Germline V gene sequence: CDR1 LNHDA, CDR2 SQIVND (reference sequence). The CDR3 loop reads CASSVRRGYGYTF. The CDR3 DNA reads TGTGCCAGTAGTGTTAGGCGGGGCTATGGCTACACCTTC.

The rearrangement links TRBV30 to TRBJ1-1; possibly TRBD1 for D (6 bases). Trimming took off 1 base at V and 1 base at J, with 13 bases between the two ends. This CDR3 has 15 amino acids. From germline, CDR1 is GTSNPN and CDR2 SVGIG (reference sequence). The CDR3 protein is CAWSASRDTNTEAFF. In DNA, the CDR3 is TGTGCCTGGAGTGCATCCCGGGACACGAACACTGAAGCTTTCTTT.

V is TRBV5-6 and J is TRBJ1-2; D uncertain. CDR3 length: 14 residues. Germline-derived CDR1 and CDR2 are SGHDT and YYEEEE. The germline V and J ends were trimmed by 1 base and 2 bases, with 9 bases remaining between them. CDR3 residues: CASSLRGRNYGYTF. CDR3 bases: TGTGCCAGCAGCTTGCGGGGAAGGAACTATGGCTACACCTTC.

The V gene is TRBV5-4, the J gene TRBJ2-2, with TRBD2 identical over 10 bases. CDR1 SGHNT and CDR2 YYREEE come from the germline V gene (reference sequence). The CDR3 is 16 residues long. The J segment lost 4 bases and the V segment lost 4 bases, leaving 7 bases of the junction unmatched. This CDR3 reads CASSPTSGAITGELFF. For the CDR3, the DNA is TGTGCCAGCAGCCCAACTAGCGGGGCCATCACCGGGGAGCTGTTTTTT.

V and J are TRBV15 and TRBJ2-2; 9 nucleotides match TRBD1. There are 14 residues in the CDR3. Germline CDR1 reads LNHNV; CDR2 reads YYDKDF (reference sequence). The junction had 1 base not matched to a gene; V was cut back by 3 bases and J by 5 bases. This CDR3 reads CATSRTGGTGELFF. In DNA form, the CDR3 reads TGTGCCACCAGCAGGACAGGGGGGACCGGGGAGCTGTTTTTT.

The rearrangement links TRBV6-5 to TRBJ1-1; TRBD1 is a possible D gene (5 bases). Per germline, CDR1 MNHEY and CDR2 SVGAGI. The CDR3 totals 15 residues. Trimming took 6 bases from V and 1 from J, leaving 15 bases between them. CDR3 in DNA: TGTGCCAGCAGGGATGCGGGGGTCGCGAACACTGAAGCTTTCTTT. This gives the protein CASRDAGVANTEAFF.

The CDR3 protein is CASSRQGALSYGYTF. CDR3 nucleotide sequence: TGTGCCAGCAGCCGACAGGGGGCGCTGAGTTATGGCTACACCTTC. The chain joins TRBV21-1 to TRBJ1-2; the D call in the table, TRBD1, was not verified against the DNA. TRBV21-1 is marked as a pseudogene. There are 15 residues in the CDR3.

This chain connects TRBV10-3 to TRBJ2-2, with a tentative D call TRBD1 (6 bases). V shed 5 bases and J shed 4 bases, with 11 bases lying between them. Germline V gene data show CDR1 as ENHRY and CDR2 as SYGVKD. The CDR3 runs 14 residues. CDR3 DNA sequence: TGTGCCATCAGTTTCAGGGGATCCACCGGGGAGCTGTTTTTT. This translates into CAISFRGSTGELFF.

This clone has just one count. The chain employs TRBV3-1 (or the pseudogene TRBV3-2) and TRBJ1-1; D not resolved. Germline CDR1 reads LGHDT; CDR2 reads YNNKEL (reference sequence). The CDR3 is 14 amino acids. V was cut by 4 bases and J by 6 bases, with 15 bases left in between. The CDR3 spells CASSLRNRGSEAFF. In DNA, the CDR3 is TGTGCCAGCAGCCTGCGAAACCGGGGTTCTGAAGCTTTCTTT.

This clone appeared once. The rearrangement links TRBV3-1 (or the pseudogene TRBV3-2) to TRBJ1-6, with 7 bases aligning to TRBD1. Unmatched junction bases numbered 4, after V lost 0 bases and J lost 8 bases. This CDR3 is built from 15 residues. Germline assignment: CDR1 LGHDT and CDR2 YNNKEL (reference sequence). For the CDR3, the DNA is TGTGCCAGCAGCCAAGATAGAAGGGGGCATTCACCCCTCCACTTT. As protein: CASSQDRRGHSPLHF.